The 32 T cell receptor beta chains reported below all come from one sample, sequenced in a study of Ad26.COV2.S vaccination and SARS-CoV-2 variants. Clones were sequenced by immunoSEQ multiplex PCR, and TCRdb holds only the in-frame ones, with some missing. Among hundreds of thousands of clones, approximately 89% were seen once, and the ten largest hold about 2.5%. Treatment here: some 20 received Ad26.COV2.S at low or high dose, single or two shots; 5 received placebo; per-sample allocation not given. Following the first vaccine or placebo injection, samples were taken on day 63. Sequencing used peripheral blood, obtained in a trial of Ad26.COV2.S vaccine versus placebo. All receptors derive from a person aged 18-65 years who received the Ad26.COV2.S COVID-19 vaccine or a placebo.

Only one count was recorded for this clone. The rearrangement links TRBV5-4 to TRBJ1-6; D may be TRBD1 (6 bases). The CDR3 is 15 residues long. Per the germline V gene, CDR1 is SGHNT and CDR2 is YYREEE (reference sequence). Trimming stripped 3 bases from V and 6 bases from J, with 13 bases between. CDR3 region: CASSYRAEGNSPLHF. The CDR3 coding sequence is TGTGCCAGCAGCTACAGGGCGGAGGGTAATTCACCCCTCCACTTT.

The J gene is TRBJ2-1, the V gene TRBV9; 7 bases match TRBD2. This CDR3 has 15 amino acids. Germline CDR1 and CDR2: SGDLS and YYNGEE. The ends lost 4 bases at V and 4 bases at J; junction bases unmatched: 8. CDR3 nucleotide sequence: TGTGCCAGCAGCCTAAAGCGGGGACCATACAATGAGCAGTTCTTC. It codes for CASSLKRGPYNEQFF.

The rearrangement joins TRBV7-2 to TRBJ2-7, with 8 bases matching TRBD1. V gave up 5 bases and J gave up 4 bases; unmatched junction bases: 10. This CDR3 has 15 amino acids. Germline V lookup: CDR1 SGHTA, CDR2 FQGNSA. CDR3 nucleotides: TGTGCCAGCAGCCCGTCCGGGACAGGTTTGTACGAGCAGTACTTC. It yields the protein CASSPSGTGLYEQYF.

V is TRBV4-2 and J is TRBJ2-3; 10 bases match TRBD2. The CDR3 is 16 amino acids. Germline lookup yields CDR1 LGHNA and CDR2 YNFKEQ. V gave up 3 bases and J gave up 7 bases; unmatched junction bases: 10. Written as DNA, the CDR3 is TGTGCCAGCAGCCACGTTACTAGCGGGGCGTTTTATACGCAGTATTTT. Encoded protein: CASSHVTSGAFYTQYF.

The V and J genes are TRBV11-2 and TRBJ2-7; 14 bases are a match to TRBD2. CDR1 is SGHAT, CDR2 FQNNGV, per germline. Losses at the gene ends were 0 bases for V and 2 bases for J; bases not matched to a gene: 12. The CDR3 has 20 residues. The CDR3 loop reads CASSLDPSPGLAGVTYEQYF. Written as DNA, the CDR3 is TGTGCCAGCAGCTTAGACCCATCTCCGGGACTAGCGGGGGTGACCTACGAGCAGTACTTC.

The chain recombines TRBV28 with TRBJ1-1; D is unclear. The CDR3 runs to 14 residues. Between the trimmed V and J ends, which lost 2 bases and 1 base, there was a span of 8 bases. Germline V gene data show CDR1 as MDHEN and CDR2 as SYDVKM. The CDR3 loop is CASSLRLGNTEAFF. DNA of the CDR3: TGTGCCAGCAGTTTAAGGTTGGGGAACACTGAAGCTTTCTTT. Supplemented by reference TRBV28 and TRBJ1-1, the full variable domain reads DVKVTQSSRYLVKRTGEKVFLECVQDMDHENMFWYRQDPGLGLRLIYFSYDVKMKEKGDIPEGYSVSREKKERFSLILESASTNQTSMYLCASSLRLGNTEAFFGQGTRLTVV.

The chain links TRBV24-1 to TRBJ2-1, with 8 bases that match TRBD1. V shed 12 bases and J 4 bases; nucleotides not matched to a gene: 13. The germline V gene encodes CDR1 KGHDR and CDR2 SFDVKD. The CDR3 is 15 residues long. The CDR3 DNA is TGTGCCTCCGGCTCCCAGGGGGCGGGGTACAATGAGCAGTTCTTC. This codes for CASGSQGAGYNEQFF.

The chain recombines TRBV16 with TRBJ2-7, with a tentative D call TRBD1 (5 bases). Germline lookup yields CDR1 KGHSY and CDR2 FQNENV. Trimming pared 7 bases from V and 2 bases from J, leaving 15 bases between. CDR3 length equals 14 residues. Written as DNA, the CDR3 is TGTGCCAGCACCGCATGGCAGGGCCCCTACGAGCAGTACTTC. Protein: CASTAWQGPYEQYF.

This clone was detected a few times. The chain couples TRBV19 to TRBJ1-1; possibly TRBD1 for D (5 bases). Germline loops: CDR1 LNHDA, CDR2 SQIVND (reference sequence). CDR3 length equals 13 residues. Trimming shortened V by 10 bases and J by 0 bases, and 12 bases separated the two germline ends. Here the CDR3 reads CATWDRMNTEAFF. The CDR3 DNA reads TGTGCCACCTGGGACCGCATGAACACTGAAGCTTTCTTT.

Written as DNA, the CDR3 is TGTGCCAGCAGTCCCATCAACGAGAATCAGCCCCAGCATTTT. Encoded protein: CASSPINENQPQHF. This chain joins TRBV28 and TRBJ1-5; D is ambiguous. Per germline, CDR1 MDHEN and CDR2 SYDVKM. This CDR3 is 14 amino acids long. V was clipped by 5 bases and J by 4 bases, with 12 bases between them.

The chain has TRBV7-2 and TRBJ1-2; 7 nucleotides match TRBD1. V dropped 0 bases and J dropped 0; count of bases not matched to a gene: 7. Germline CDR1 and CDR2: SGHTA and FQGNSA. This CDR3 is built from 17 residues. The CDR3 DNA is TGTGCCAGCAGCTTAGCCACCGGGACAGAAGCTAACTATGGCTACACCTTC. It is translated as CASSLATGTEANYGYTF.

The chain combines TRBV4-3 with TRBJ2-3; 8 nucleotides line up with TRBD1. Germline-derived CDR1 and CDR2 are LGHNA and YSLEER. CDR3 size: 19 residues. V shed 0 bases, J shed 2 bases, and the junction held 13 bases outside the gene matches. The CDR3 protein is CASSQDFRGNRGSTDTQYF. CDR3 bases: TGCGCCAGCAGCCAAGATTTTCGGGGTAACAGGGGGTCCACAGATACGCAGTATTTT.

The chain joins TRBV5-4 to TRBJ2-5, with 9 bases identical to TRBD2. Trimming at V came to 7 bases and at J to 4 bases, leaving 8 bases not matched to a gene. In germline, CDR1 is SGHNT, CDR2 YYREEE (reference sequence). The CDR3 sequence is 14 residues long. Here the CDR3 DNA reads TGTGCCAGCCGCGTGCGGGGGGGGCGAGAGACCCAGTACTTC. It codes for CASRVRGGRETQYF.

This sequence joins TRBV7-8 and TRBJ1-3, with D unresolved. CDR1 is SGHVS and CDR2 is FQNEAQ in the germline V gene. Trimming shortened V by 2 bases and J by 1 base, and 9 bases separated the two germline ends. There are 15 residues in the CDR3. The CDR3 DNA follows: TGTGCCAGCAGCTTAAGTATGCTTTCTGGAAACACCATATATTTT. This codes for CASSLSMLSGNTIYF.

This clone was observed a single time. The chain carries TRBV6-2 or TRBV6-3 and TRBJ2-2, with D perhaps matching TRBD1 (5 bases). Looked up from germline, CDR1 is MNHEY and CDR2 is SVGEGT. V was clipped by 5 bases and J by 0 bases, with 13 bases between them. The CDR3 totals 16 residues. CDR3 amino acids: CASSLRQFANTGELFF. CDR3 bases: TGTGCCAGCAGTCTCCGACAGTTCGCGAACACCGGGGAGCTGTTTTTT.

J is TRBJ2-1 and V is TRBV11-3, with 10 bases lining up with TRBD2. The germline V gene encodes CDR1 SGHNT and CDR2 YENEEA. Trimming at V came to 3 bases and at J to 9 bases, leaving 14 bases not matched to a gene. The length of the CDR3 is 17 residues. The CDR3: CASSFGTSGDGLGEQFF. As DNA, the CDR3 is TGTGCCAGCAGCTTTGGAACTAGCGGGGATGGGTTGGGTGAGCAGTTCTTC.

This sequence joins TRBV11-3 and TRBJ2-3; D is ambiguous. The V gene lost 3 bases and the J gene lost 2 bases, with 12 bases spanning the gap. Germline values: CDR1 SGHNT, CDR2 YENEEA. CDR3 length: 15 amino acids. CDR3 loop: CASSLGLGPTDTQYF. The CDR3 coding sequence is TGTGCCAGCAGCTTGGGTCTGGGCCCCACAGATACGCAGTATTTT.

This rearrangement joins TRBV18 to TRBJ1-1; 7 positions match TRBD1. The germline CDR1 and CDR2 sequences are KGHSH and LQKENI. This CDR3 region has 15 residues. V was pared by 4 bases and J by 0 bases, with 5 bases of the junction left unmatched. CDR3 in amino acids: CASSRTGPLNTEAFF. DNA of the CDR3: TGTGCCAGCTCACGGACAGGACCGCTGAACACTGAAGCTTTCTTT.

The rearrangement links TRBV15 to TRBJ2-3, with 10 bases fitting TRBD1. The CDR3 extends over 14 amino acids. Losses at the gene ends were 9 bases for V and 6 bases for J; bases not matched to a gene: 9. CDR1 is LNHNV, CDR2 YYDKDF, per germline (reference sequence). The CDR3 sequence is CATIRDRGIDTQYF. For the CDR3, the DNA is TGTGCCACGATCCGGGACAGGGGTATTGATACGCAGTATTTT.

The J gene is TRBJ2-5, the V gene TRBV18; D may be TRBD1 or TRBD2 (5 bases each). The CDR3 contains 13 residues. Trimming shortened V by 4 bases and J by 5 bases, and 11 bases separated the two germline ends. From germline, CDR1 is KGHSH and CDR2 LQKENI. CDR3 region: CASSQGSRETQYF. CDR3 in DNA: TGTGCCAGCTCACAGGGGAGCAGGGAGACCCAGTACTTC.

The gene calls are TRBV11-1 and TRBJ1-1; maybe TRBD1 (5 bases). There are 16 residues in the CDR3. Trimming cost V 4 bases and J 0 bases, with 15 bases left between them. Germline assignment: CDR1 SGHAT and CDR2 FQDESV (reference sequence). The CDR3 reads CASSSWGGSLNTEAFF. Written as DNA, the CDR3 is TGTGCCAGCAGCTCCTGGGGGGGGTCCCTGAACACTGAAGCTTTCTTT.

This clone came up a few times. The rearrangement joins TRBV5-1 to TRBJ2-5; TRBD2 agrees at 11 bases. V was pared by 5 bases and J by 5 bases, with 11 bases of the junction left unmatched. The CDR3 sequence is 16 residues long. CDR1 SGHRS and CDR2 YFSETQ come from the germline V gene. CDR3 in amino acids: CASSIAGGPGSETQYF. The CDR3 nucleotides read TGCGCCAGCAGTATAGCGGGAGGGCCCGGATCGGAGACCCAGTACTTC.

This rearrangement joins TRBV6-5 to TRBJ2-7; no clear D gene. The CDR3 is 13 residues long. Germline CDR1 reads MNHEY; CDR2 reads SVGAGI. V gave up 4 bases and J gave up 0 bases, with 7 bases separating them. Written as DNA, the CDR3 is TGTGCCAGCAGTTCATCCCCCTCCTACGAGCAGTACTTC. This sequence encodes CASSSSPSYEQYF.

Only one count was recorded for this clone. J is TRBJ2-7 and V is TRBV7-2; TRBD1 is a possible D gene (5 bases). Trimming cost V 1 base and J 2 bases, with 12 bases left between them. The germline CDR1 and CDR2 sequences are SGHTA and FQGNSA. CDR3 length equals 15 residues. In DNA, the CDR3 is TGTGCCAGCAGCTTAGAACCAGGACATACCTACGAGCAGTACGTC. Translation: CASSLEPGHTYEQYV.

The chain couples TRBV27 to TRBJ1-2, with D perhaps TRBD1 (5 bases). The germline CDR1 and CDR2 sequences are MNHEY and SMNVEV (reference sequence). Trimming stripped 3 bases from V and 2 bases from J, with 13 bases between. The CDR3 length is 15 residues. CDR3 nucleotide sequence: TGTGCCAGCAGTTTCCGGGACGGGAGAAACTATGGCTACACCTTC. This encodes CASSFRDGRNYGYTF.

V and J are TRBV29-1 and TRBJ1-2; unclear D gene. This CDR3 has 13 amino acids. Germline V gene data show CDR1 as SQVTM and CDR2 as ANQGSEA. Trimming left V 5 bases short and J 0 bases short, with 10 bases between. In DNA, the CDR3 is TGCAGCGTTTTGGCCGAAACTAACTATGGCTACACCTTC. Translating gives CSVLAETNYGYTF.

The chain employs TRBV28 and TRBJ1-3; D gene unclear. Per the germline V gene, CDR1 is MDHEN and CDR2 is SYDVKM. The CDR3 is made up of 16 amino acids. Trimming removed 1 base at V and 0 bases at J, with 10 bases between. CDR3 in DNA: TGTGCCAGCAGTTTATACGGCGCTCCCTCTGGAAACACCATATATTTT. Translating it yields CASSLYGAPSGNTIYF.

The chain couples TRBV30 to TRBJ1-1; D ambiguous. The CDR3 sequence is 12 residues long. V was clipped by 5 bases and J by 9 bases, with 16 bases between them. Germline loops: CDR1 GTSNPN, CDR2 SVGIG (reference sequence). The CDR3 region has the DNA TGTGCCTGGCCGACAAGAGATCGTAAAGCTTTCTTT. Protein product: CAWPTRDRKAFF. Complete variable domain (other parts from reference TRBV30 and TRBJ1-1): SQTIHQWPATLVQPVGSPLSLECTVEGTSNPNLYWYRQAAGRGLQLLFYSVGIGQISSEVPQNLSASRPQDRQFILSSKKLLLSDSGFYLCAWPTRDRKAFFGQGTRLTVV.

The rearrangement uses TRBV28 and TRBJ1-2, with a tentative D call TRBD1 (6 bases). Trimming pared 7 bases from V and 11 bases from J, leaving 17 bases between. The germline CDR1 and CDR2 sequences are MDHEN and SYDVKM. The CDR3 spans 12 residues. CDR3 amino acids: CASTPGGLRYTF. CDR3 DNA sequence: TGTGCCAGCACCCCGGGGGGGCTAAGGTACACCTTC.

The rearrangement links TRBV11-3 to TRBJ2-7; 7 nucleotides match TRBD1. This CDR3 has 12 amino acids. Germline CDR1 and CDR2: SGHNT and YENEEA. V lost 0 bases, J lost 7 bases, and 0 bases stayed unmatched. CDR3 sequence (DNA): TGTGCCAGCAGCTTAGACAGGGGGGAGCAGTACTTC. It specifies CASSLDRGEQYF.

The genes are TRBV27 and TRBJ2-1; TRBD2 is a possible D gene (6 bases). The V gene lost 2 bases and the J gene lost 1 base, with 18 bases spanning the gap. The CDR3 sequence is 18 residues long. Germline V lookup: CDR1 MNHEY, CDR2 SMNVEV (reference sequence). In DNA, the CDR3 is TGTGCCAGCAGTTTACCCACCTTGGGGGGTCGATCCTACAATGAGCAGTTCTTC. As protein: CASSLPTLGGRSYNEQFF.

This rearrangement joins TRBV4-3 to TRBJ2-3; 11 nucleotides align to TRBD1. The CDR3 has 19 residues. V gave up 0 bases and J gave up 0 bases; unmatched junction bases: 8. Germline assignment: CDR1 LGHNA and CDR2 YSLEER. This CDR3 is CASSQDRDRGAYSTDTQYF. The CDR3, as DNA: TGCGCCAGCAGCCAAGATCGGGACAGGGGGGCCTATAGCACAGATACGCAGTATTTT.